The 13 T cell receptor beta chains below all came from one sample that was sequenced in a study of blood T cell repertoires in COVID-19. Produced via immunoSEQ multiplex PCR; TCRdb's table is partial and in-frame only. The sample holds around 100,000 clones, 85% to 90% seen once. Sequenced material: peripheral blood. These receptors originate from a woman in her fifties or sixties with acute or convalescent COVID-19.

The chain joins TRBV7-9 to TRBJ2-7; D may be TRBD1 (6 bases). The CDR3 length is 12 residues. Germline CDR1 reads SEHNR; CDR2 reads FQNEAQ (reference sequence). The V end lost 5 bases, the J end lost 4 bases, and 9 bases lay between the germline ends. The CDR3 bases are TGTGCCAGCAGCCAGGACAGATACGAGCAGTACTTC. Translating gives CASSQDRYEQYF. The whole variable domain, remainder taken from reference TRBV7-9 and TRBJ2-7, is DTGVSQNPRHKITKRGQNVTFRCDPISEHNRLYWYRQTLGQGPEFLTYFQNEAQLEKSRLLSDRFSAERPKGSFSTLEIQRTEQGDSAMYLCASSQDRYEQYFGPGTRLTVT.

CDR3 in amino acids: CASSRTGYNEQFF. CDR3 sequence (DNA): TGTGCCAGTAGTCGGACAGGATACAATGAGCAGTTCTTC. The chain combines TRBV19 with TRBJ2-1; 7 bases line up with TRBD1. V was pared by 5 bases and J by 4 bases, with 2 bases of the junction left unmatched. CDR3 length: 13 amino acids. Per the germline V gene, CDR1 is LNHDA and CDR2 is SQIVND (reference sequence).

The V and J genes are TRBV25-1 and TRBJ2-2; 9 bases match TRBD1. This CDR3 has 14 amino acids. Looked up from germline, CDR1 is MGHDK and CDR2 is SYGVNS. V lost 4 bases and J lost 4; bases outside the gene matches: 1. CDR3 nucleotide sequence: TGTGCCAGCAGTGTGGACAGGGGCACCGGGGAGCTGTTTTTT. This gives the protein CASSVDRGTGELFF.

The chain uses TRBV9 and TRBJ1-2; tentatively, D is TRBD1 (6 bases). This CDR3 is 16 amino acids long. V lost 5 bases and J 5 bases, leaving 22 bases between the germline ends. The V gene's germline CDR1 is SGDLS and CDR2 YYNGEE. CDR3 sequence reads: CASRPIRASGEYGYTF. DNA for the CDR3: TGTGCCAGCAGACCTATTCGGGCCTCAGGGGAATATGGCTACACCTTC.

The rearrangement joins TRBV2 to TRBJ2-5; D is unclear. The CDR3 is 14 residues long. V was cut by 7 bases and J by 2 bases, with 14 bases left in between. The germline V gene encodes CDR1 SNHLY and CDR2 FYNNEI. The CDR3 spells CASNLWSLQETQYF. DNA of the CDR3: TGTGCCAGCAACTTATGGAGCCTTCAAGAGACCCAGTACTTC.

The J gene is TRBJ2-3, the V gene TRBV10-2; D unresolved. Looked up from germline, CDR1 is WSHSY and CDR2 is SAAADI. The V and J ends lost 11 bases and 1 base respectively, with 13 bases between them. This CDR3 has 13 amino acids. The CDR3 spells CALREAGTDTQYF. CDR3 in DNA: TGCGCCCTCCGCGAGGCGGGCACAGATACGCAGTATTTT.

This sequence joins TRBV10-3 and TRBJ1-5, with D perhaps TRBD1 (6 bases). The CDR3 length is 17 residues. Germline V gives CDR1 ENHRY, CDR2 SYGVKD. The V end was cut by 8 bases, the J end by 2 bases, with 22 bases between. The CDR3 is CAISRTRIQGGNQPQHF. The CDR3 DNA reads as TGTGCCATCTCCCGAACCAGAATACAGGGAGGCAATCAGCCCCAGCATTTT.

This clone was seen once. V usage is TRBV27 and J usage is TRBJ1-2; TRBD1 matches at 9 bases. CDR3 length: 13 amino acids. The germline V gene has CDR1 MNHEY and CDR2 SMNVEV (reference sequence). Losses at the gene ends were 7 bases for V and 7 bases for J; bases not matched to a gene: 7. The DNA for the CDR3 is TGTGCCAGCACCGGGACAGGGCAGCGTGGCTACACCTTC. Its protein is CASTGTGQRGYTF.

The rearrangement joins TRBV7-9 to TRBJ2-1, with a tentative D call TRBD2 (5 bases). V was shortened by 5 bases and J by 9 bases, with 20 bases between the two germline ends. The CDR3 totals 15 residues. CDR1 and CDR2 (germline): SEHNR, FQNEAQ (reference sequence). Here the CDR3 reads CASSPRDSIGTEQFF. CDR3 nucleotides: TGTGCCAGCAGCCCTCGGGATAGTATTGGCACTGAGCAGTTCTTC.

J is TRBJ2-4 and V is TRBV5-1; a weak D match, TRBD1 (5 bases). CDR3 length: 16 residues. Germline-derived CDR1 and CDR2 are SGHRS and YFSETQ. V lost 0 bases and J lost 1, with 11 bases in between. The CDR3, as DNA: TGCGCCAGCAGCTTGGTCTCAGGGAACGCCAAAAACATTCAGTACTTC. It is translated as CASSLVSGNAKNIQYF.

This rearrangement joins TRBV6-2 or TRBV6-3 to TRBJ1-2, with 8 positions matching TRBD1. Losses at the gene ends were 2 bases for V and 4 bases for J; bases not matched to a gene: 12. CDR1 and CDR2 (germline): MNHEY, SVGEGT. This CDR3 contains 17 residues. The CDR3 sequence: CASSYETGTGERYGYTF. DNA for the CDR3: TGTGCCAGCAGTTACGAGACCGGGACAGGAGAACGCTATGGCTACACCTTC.

The DNA for the CDR3 is TGTGCCACTCAGAGATCTCCGGGAGCTGGCAACAATGAGCAGTTCTTC. This codes for CATQRSPGAGNNEQFF. The rearrangement uses TRBV24-1 and TRBJ2-1; possibly TRBD2 for D (6 bases). Germline V lookup: CDR1 KGHDR, CDR2 SFDVKD. Trimming cost V 10 bases and J 5 bases, with 23 bases left between them. CDR3 length: 16 residues.

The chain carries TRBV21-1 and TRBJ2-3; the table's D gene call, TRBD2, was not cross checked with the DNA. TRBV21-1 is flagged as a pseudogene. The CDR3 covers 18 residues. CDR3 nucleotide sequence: TGTGCCAGCAGCCCGACTAGCGGGAGTGGATATATCACAGATACGCAGTATTTT. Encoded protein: CASSPTSGSGYITDTQYF.